This TCR beta chain was sequenced during a study of T cells in Graves' hyperthyroidism and ophthalmopathy. The V gene lost 6 bases and the J gene lost 0 bases, with 23 bases spanning the gap. CDR3 size: 17 residues. Germline V lookup: CDR1 DFQATT, CDR2 SNEGSKA (reference sequence). TCR beta CDR3 region amplification was performed from RNA transcripts. HTBI primers were employed in a first-round RT-PCR of the TCR CDR3. TCRdb independently ran MiXCR on the multiplex PCR reads; one entry per CDR3 protein. The sample yields 400,000 to 550,000 distinct CDR3 sequences, roughly an eighth seen once. This clonotype appeared many times.

The TCR was taken from a young woman with Graves' hyperthyroidism. Sequences were obtained from blood. The chain is built from TRBV20-1 and TRBJ2-5; TRBD2 is a possible D gene (5 bases). As DNA, the CDR3 is TGCAGTGCCTCGTTTCGAGCTGGGAGCGTGTACCAAGAGACCCAGTACTTC. This codes for CSASFRAGSVYQETQYF.